Listed below are T cell receptor beta chains from one sample, sequenced in a study of OX40 agonist ivuxolimab in advanced cancers. Produced via immunoSEQ multiplex PCR; TCRdb's table is partial and in-frame only. The repertoire consists of nearly 110,000 clones, with about nine tenths occurring once and the leading ten covering about 0.5%. Source: CD4+ or CD8+ T cells sorted from blood, taken in a trial of the OX40 agonist ivuxolimab. The origin of the receptors is an adult with an advanced solid tumor such as melanoma, head and neck, liver or kidney cancer. CDR3s include the opening cysteine and the closing phenylalanine or tryptophan. Fields, in order: J gene, D gene, clone size, V gene, CDR3 DNA, CDR3 protein. The D gene is left open where the match is weak. Clone sizes are given selectively: once, few, many, or a class where the clone is expanded.

j_call: TRBJ2-3
d_call: -
clone_size: -
v_call: TRBV11-2
cdr3_nt: TGTGCCAGCAGCGCTAGTCGACAGCGCACAGATACGCAGTATTTT
cdr3_aa: CASSASRQRTDTQYF

j_call: TRBJ2-5
d_call: -
clone_size: -
v_call: TRBV30
cdr3_nt: TGTGCCTGGAGTCTGAAGCGTCAAGAGACCCAGTACTTC
cdr3_aa: CAWSLKRQETQYF

j_call: TRBJ1-2
d_call: TRBD1
clone_size: -
v_call: TRBV25-1
cdr3_nt: TGTGCCAGCAGTGAACAGGGGGCGGAGGGCTACACCTTC
cdr3_aa: CASSEQGAEGYTF

j_call: TRBJ2-5
d_call: -
clone_size: once
v_call: TRBV25-1
cdr3_nt: TGTGCCAGCAGTGACGCCGGTTCCCCTCAAGAGACCCAGTACTTC
cdr3_aa: CASSDAGSPQETQYF

j_call: TRBJ2-3
d_call: TRBD2
clone_size: -
v_call: TRBV5-1
cdr3_nt: TGCGCCAGCAGCGCATACGGGACTAGCGGGGGGTCCACAGATACGCAGTATTTT
cdr3_aa: CASSAYGTSGGSTDTQYF

j_call: TRBJ1-2
d_call: -
clone_size: once
v_call: TRBV19
cdr3_nt: TGTGCCAGTAGTATAGATACCCCAGGCTATGGCTACACCTTC
cdr3_aa: CASSIDTPGYGYTF

j_call: TRBJ1-3
d_call: -
clone_size: -
v_call: TRBV28
cdr3_nt: TGTGCCAGCAGTTTACCCCGGCGGGGTTCTGGAAACACCATATATTTT
cdr3_aa: CASSLPRRGSGNTIYF

j_call: TRBJ2-3
d_call: -
clone_size: -
v_call: TRBV11-2
cdr3_nt: TGTGCCAGCAGCTCGAGTTGGGATACGCAGTATTTT
cdr3_aa: CASSSSWDTQYF

j_call: TRBJ1-2
d_call: -
clone_size: -
v_call: TRBV14
cdr3_nt: TGTGCCAGCAGCCAAGAAAAAGGTTTTCTCTATGGCTACACCTTC
cdr3_aa: CASSQEKGFLYGYTF

j_call: TRBJ2-7
d_call: TRBD1
clone_size: -
v_call: TRBV9
cdr3_nt: TGTGCCAGCAGCGTAGCTACAGGGACAGGTCGTTACGAGCAGTACTTC
cdr3_aa: CASSVATGTGRYEQYF

j_call: TRBJ2-5
d_call: -
clone_size: -
v_call: TRBV9
cdr3_nt: TGTGCCAGCAGCGAAATACAGGGGAGGCACGGGACCCAGTACTTC
cdr3_aa: CASSEIQGRHGTQYF

j_call: TRBJ2-1
d_call: TRBD2
clone_size: few
v_call: TRBV6-1
cdr3_nt: TGTGCCAGTAGAGTTAGCGGGGGCTACAATGAGCAGTTCTTC
cdr3_aa: CASRVSGGYNEQFF

j_call: TRBJ1-1
d_call: -
clone_size: -
v_call: TRBV27
cdr3_nt: TGTGCCAGCAGTTTCCGGGAAAACACTGAAGCTTTCTTT
cdr3_aa: CASSFRENTEAFF

j_call: TRBJ1-5
d_call: -
clone_size: -
v_call: TRBV7-9
cdr3_nt: TGTGCCAGCAGTCGAACCAGGGGAGCGGGGCCCCAGCATTTT
cdr3_aa: CASSRTRGAGPQHF

j_call: TRBJ2-7
d_call: TRBD2
clone_size: -
v_call: TRBV7-2
cdr3_nt: TGTGCCAGCAGCAACCAGCGGGGGGGCCGTCGGGAGCAGTACTTC
cdr3_aa: CASSNQRGGRREQYF

j_call: TRBJ1-2
d_call: -
clone_size: -
v_call: TRBV6-1
cdr3_nt: TGTGCCAGCAGTGAACAAGGGGACTATGGCTACACCTTC
cdr3_aa: CASSEQGDYGYTF

j_call: TRBJ2-5
d_call: -
clone_size: -
v_call: TRBV6-1
cdr3_nt: TGTGCCAGTCTAGGGGGGAACATCCAAGAGACCCAGTACTTC
cdr3_aa: CASLGGNIQETQYF

j_call: TRBJ1-4
d_call: -
clone_size: -
v_call: TRBV30
cdr3_nt: TGTGCCTGGAGTGTAAAGGGATTAGATGAAAAACTGTTTTTT
cdr3_aa: CAWSVKGLDEKLFF

j_call: TRBJ1-6
d_call: -
clone_size: few
v_call: TRBV19
cdr3_nt: TGTGCCAGTAGCCCTTCGACTGGGGCGAATTCACCCCTCCACTTT
cdr3_aa: CASSPSTGANSPLHF

j_call: TRBJ2-6
d_call: -
clone_size: -
v_call: TRBV28
cdr3_nt: TGTGCCAGCAGTTTCTCAACCTCTGGGGCCAACGTCCTGACTTTC
cdr3_aa: CASSFSTSGANVLTF

j_call: TRBJ1-3
d_call: -
clone_size: -
v_call: TRBV19
cdr3_nt: TGTGCCACCAGTGGGAGGGCGCCTGGAAACACCATATATTTT
cdr3_aa: CATSGRAPGNTIYF

j_call: TRBJ2-5
d_call: TRBD1
clone_size: -
v_call: TRBV6-6
cdr3_nt: TGTGCCAGCAACGACAGGGGCCAAGAGACCCAGTACTTC
cdr3_aa: CASNDRGQETQYF

j_call: TRBJ1-5
d_call: -
clone_size: -
v_call: TRBV6-1
cdr3_nt: TGTGCCAGCAGTCCGACGGCTAATCAGCCCCAGCATTTT
cdr3_aa: CASSPTANQPQHF

j_call: TRBJ1-5
d_call: -
clone_size: few
v_call: TRBV30
cdr3_nt: TGTGCCTGGAGAAAGGGGAATCAGCCCCAGCATTTT
cdr3_aa: CAWRKGNQPQHF

j_call: TRBJ2-2
d_call: -
clone_size: -
v_call: TRBV18
cdr3_nt: TGTGCCAGCTCGGAGACTTTAAACACCGGGGAGCTGTTTTTT
cdr3_aa: CASSETLNTGELFF

j_call: TRBJ2-3
d_call: TRBD2
clone_size: -
v_call: TRBV7-2
cdr3_nt: TGTGCCAGCAGCGACAGACTAGCGGGGGCCTACACAGATACGCAGTATTTT
cdr3_aa: CASSDRLAGAYTDTQYF

j_call: TRBJ1-2
d_call: -
clone_size: -
v_call: TRBV7-9
cdr3_nt: TGTGCCAGCACCCCTAGTGGAGGCGGAAACTATGGCTACACCTTC
cdr3_aa: CASTPSGGGNYGYTF

j_call: TRBJ1-1
d_call: -
clone_size: few
v_call: TRBV21-1
cdr3_nt: TGTGCCAGCAGAACGGGACACCAGAACACTGAAGCTTTCTTT
cdr3_aa: CASRTGHQNTEAFF

j_call: TRBJ1-1
d_call: -
clone_size: -
v_call: TRBV28
cdr3_nt: TGTGCCAGCAGCCCTATCACAGGGAACACTGAAGCTTTCTTT
cdr3_aa: CASSPITGNTEAFF

j_call: TRBJ2-3
d_call: TRBD2
clone_size: -
v_call: TRBV7-2
cdr3_nt: TGTGCCAGCAGCGAGCTGGCCCCACGCGGGGGGCGGGGAGATACGCAGTATTTT
cdr3_aa: CASSELAPRGGRGDTQYF

j_call: TRBJ1-5
d_call: -
clone_size: once
v_call: TRBV7-2
cdr3_nt: TGTGCCAGCAGCCCGCAGGGGAATCAGCCCCAGCATTTT
cdr3_aa: CASSPQGNQPQHF

j_call: TRBJ1-3
d_call: TRBD1
clone_size: -
v_call: TRBV5-1
cdr3_nt: TGCGCCAGCAGCTTGGGTGGGACAGGGGTCTCTGGAAACACCATATATTTT
cdr3_aa: CASSLGGTGVSGNTIYF

j_call: TRBJ2-1
d_call: -
clone_size: -
v_call: TRBV2
cdr3_nt: TGTGCCAGCATCCCTCCCGACGGGCCCAATGAGCAGTTCTTC
cdr3_aa: CASIPPDGPNEQFF

j_call: TRBJ2-7
d_call: TRBD1
clone_size: -
v_call: TRBV5-6
cdr3_nt: TGTGCCAGCAGCTTGGTTCAGGGGGCTTACGAGCAGTACTTC
cdr3_aa: CASSLVQGAYEQYF

j_call: TRBJ1-6
d_call: -
clone_size: -
v_call: TRBV28
cdr3_nt: TGTGCCAGCGTCTCTGGGGGCGCGGTTTATAATTCACCCCTCCACTTT
cdr3_aa: CASVSGGAVYNSPLHF

j_call: TRBJ1-4
d_call: -
clone_size: -
v_call: TRBV21-1
cdr3_nt: TGTGCCAGCAGCAGGTGTCGGGACCAGAAGGAAAAACTGTTTTTT
cdr3_aa: CASSRCRDQKEKLFF

j_call: TRBJ2-1
d_call: TRBD2
clone_size: -
v_call: TRBV4-2
cdr3_nt: TGTGCGAGTGGAGCGGGGGGTTCTGGCTACAATGAGCAGTTCTTC
cdr3_aa: CASGAGGSGYNEQFF

j_call: TRBJ2-2
d_call: -
clone_size: -
v_call: TRBV6-4
cdr3_nt: TGTGCCAGCAGTGAGACAGCGAACACCGGGGAGCTGTTTTTT
cdr3_aa: CASSETANTGELFF

j_call: TRBJ2-7
d_call: -
clone_size: -
v_call: TRBV7-2
cdr3_nt: TGTGCCAGCAGCGTCCCCGGGACACGGTCTCTTTACGAGCAGTACTTC
cdr3_aa: CASSVPGTRSLYEQYF

j_call: TRBJ1-4
d_call: TRBD1
clone_size: few
v_call: TRBV28
cdr3_nt: TGTGCCAGCAGATACAGTGGACAGGGGGCGAGAGAAAAACTGTTTTTT
cdr3_aa: CASRYSGQGAREKLFF

j_call: TRBJ1-1
d_call: -
clone_size: -
v_call: TRBV5-5
cdr3_nt: TGTGCCAGCAGCTTGGTGGCGGACACTGAAGCTTTCTTT
cdr3_aa: CASSLVADTEAFF

j_call: TRBJ2-6
d_call: -
clone_size: once
v_call: TRBV5-1
cdr3_nt: TGCGCCAGCAGCTTGACAGCTGGGGCCAACGTCCTGACTTTC
cdr3_aa: CASSLTAGANVLTF

j_call: TRBJ2-7
d_call: -
clone_size: -
v_call: TRBV2
cdr3_nt: TGTGCCAGCAGGCTTTCCAGCGGGCGGAAGTCCGAGCAGTACTTC
cdr3_aa: CASRLSSGRKSEQYF

j_call: TRBJ2-3
d_call: -
clone_size: once
v_call: TRBV6-1
cdr3_nt: TGTGCCAGCAGTTACCCAGATACGCAGTATTTT
cdr3_aa: CASSYPDTQYF

j_call: TRBJ2-1
d_call: TRBD1
clone_size: -
v_call: TRBV6-6
cdr3_nt: TGTGCCAGCAGGCGAAATCAACAGGGGATGAATGAGCAGTTCTTC
cdr3_aa: CASRRNQQGMNEQFF

j_call: TRBJ1-2
d_call: -
clone_size: -
v_call: TRBV30
cdr3_nt: TGTGCCTGGACCCAAGGGCACTCTGCGATGGGCTACACCTTC
cdr3_aa: CAWTQGHSAMGYTF

j_call: TRBJ1-1
d_call: -
clone_size: -
v_call: TRBV28
cdr3_nt: TGTGCCAGCAGTTTAGGGAGGAACACTGAAGCTTTCTTT
cdr3_aa: CASSLGRNTEAFF

j_call: TRBJ1-2
d_call: -
clone_size: -
v_call: TRBV6-1
cdr3_nt: TGTGCCAGCAGTGGCTCCCAGACAGGTGGCGGCTACACCTTC
cdr3_aa: CASSGSQTGGGYTF